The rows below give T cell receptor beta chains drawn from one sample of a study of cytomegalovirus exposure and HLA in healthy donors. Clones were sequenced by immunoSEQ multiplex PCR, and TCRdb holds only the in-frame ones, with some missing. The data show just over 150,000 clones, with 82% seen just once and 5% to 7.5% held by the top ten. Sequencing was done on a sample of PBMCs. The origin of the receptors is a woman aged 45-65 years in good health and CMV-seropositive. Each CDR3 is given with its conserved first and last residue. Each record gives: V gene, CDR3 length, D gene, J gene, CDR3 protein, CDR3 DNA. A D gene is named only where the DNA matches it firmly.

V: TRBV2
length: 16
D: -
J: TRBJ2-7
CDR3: CASSEGAGGRRDEQYF
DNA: TGTGCCAGCAGTGAAGGGGCCGGGGGGCGCAGGGACGAGCAGTACTTC

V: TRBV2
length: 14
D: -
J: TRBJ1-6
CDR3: CASSAGTTNSPLHF
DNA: TGTGCCAGCAGTGCCGGGACAACGAATTCACCCCTCCACTTT

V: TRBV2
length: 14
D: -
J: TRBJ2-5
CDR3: CASSGGQAKETQYF
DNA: TGTGCCAGCAGTGGGGGGCAGGCTAAAGAGACCCAGTACTTC

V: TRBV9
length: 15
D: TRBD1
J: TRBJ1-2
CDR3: CASNRGQGGGGGYTF
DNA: TGTGCCAGCAATCGGGGACAGGGCGGTGGGGGTGGCTACACCTTC

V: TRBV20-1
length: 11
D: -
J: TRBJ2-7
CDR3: CSAPEGPEQYF
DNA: TGCAGTGCACCGGAGGGGCCCGAGCAGTACTTC

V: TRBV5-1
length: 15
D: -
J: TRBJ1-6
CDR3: CASSLAAGANSPLHF
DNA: TGCGCCAGCAGCTTGGCCGCTGGGGCCAATTCACCCCTCCACTTT

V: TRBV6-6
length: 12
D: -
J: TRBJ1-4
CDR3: CASSYFGEKLFF
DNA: TGTGCCAGCAGTTACTTCGGGGAAAAACTGTTTTTT

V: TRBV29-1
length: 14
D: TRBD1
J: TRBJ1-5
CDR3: CSVTTGDGNQPQHF
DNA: TGCAGCGTTACTACAGGGGATGGGAATCAGCCCCAGCATTTT

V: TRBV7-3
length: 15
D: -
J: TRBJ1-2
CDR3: CASSPGGAGEGGYTF
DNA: TGTGCCAGCAGCCCGGGGGGTGCAGGGGAAGGTGGCTACACCTTC

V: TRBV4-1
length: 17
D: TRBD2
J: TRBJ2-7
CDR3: CASSHSGLAGSSYEQYF
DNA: TGCGCCAGCAGCCATTCGGGACTAGCGGGGAGCTCCTACGAGCAGTACTTC